This T cell receptor beta chain was captured by sequencing in a study of shared clonotypes between healthy human individuals. Regarding the study as a whole: Investigators collected only blood, and repertoires in tissues likely differ. The generation probabilities recorded for non-shared clonotypes fell below those of clonotypes shared by all four donors.

V was trimmed by 0 bases and J by 6 bases, leaving 12 bases between them. CDR1 SGHRS and CDR2 YFSETQ come from the germline V gene. The CDR3 runs to 14 residues. To note about this clone: What it recognizes is unknown.

Tens of thousands of T cell genomes (approximately 210 ng DNA) went into each sorted-subset replicate. Data came from immunoSEQ multiplex PCR; TCRdb stores just in-frame clones and leaves some out. The data contain 730,000 or so clones, about two thirds of them singletons. Material for sequencing was memory CD4+ T cells sorted from blood. Subset defined: CD45RA-negative fraction. The chain links TRBV5-1 to TRBJ1-2; possible D gene TRBD1, 6 bases. The clonotype originates from a woman aged 25 to 39 in good health. CDR3 sequence reads: CASSLATGPDGYTF. Written as DNA, the CDR3 is TGCGCCAGCAGCTTGGCTACAGGGCCAGATGGCTACACCTTC. Variable domain in full (rest from reference TRBV5-1 and TRBJ1-2): KAGVTQTPRYLIKTRGQQVTLSCSPISGHRSVSWYQQTPGQGLQFLFEYFSETQRNKGNFPGRFSGRQFSNSRSEMNVSTLELGDSALYLCASSLATGPDGYTFGSGTRLTVV.